These 15 T cell receptor beta chains originate from one sample sequenced in a study of Graves' ophthalmopathy and Graves' hyperthyroidism. As the template, RNA transcripts were used to amplify TCR beta CDR3 regions. HTBI primers served in a first-round RT-PCR, which a second-round multiplex PCR followed. TCRdb recomputed calls from the multiplex PCR reads with MiXCR, one row per CDR3 protein. The table records fewer than 400,000 distinct CDR3 sequences, approximately 20% of them present only once. Source material: peripheral blood. The source of these receptors is a woman between 18 and 29 years old with Graves' ophthalmopathy.

CDR3 in DNA: TGTGCCAGCAGCTTGGGGCCCACAACCGGGGAGCTGTTTTTT. It codes for CASSLGPTTGELFF. The gene calls are TRBV5-6 and TRBJ2-2; D is unclear. This CDR3 is 14 amino acids long. V was cut by 0 bases and J by 5 bases, with 8 bases left in between. The germline V gene encodes CDR1 SGHDT and CDR2 YYEEEE.

This clonotype was counted many times. The genes are TRBV27 and TRBJ1-2, with 10 nucleotides matching TRBD1. The V gene's germline CDR1 is MNHEY and CDR2 SMNVEV (reference sequence). The V gene end was trimmed by 6 bases and the J gene end by 7 bases; junction bases not matched to a gene: 5. The length of the CDR3 is 13 residues. CDR3 sequence: CASSLRTGGGYTF. The CDR3 region has the DNA TGTGCCAGCAGCCTCCGGACAGGGGGTGGCTACACCTTC.

At least ten counts were recorded for this clonotype. The chain carries TRBV12-3 or TRBV12-4 and TRBJ2-5; the match to TRBD2 covers 14 bases. The CDR3 has 14 residues. Trimming took 6 bases from V and 7 from J; bases not matched to a gene: 4. CDR3 protein: CASRGTSGSVTQYF. The CDR3 DNA reads as TGTGCCAGCAGGGGGACTAGCGGGAGTGTGACCCAGTACTTC.

This clonotype was recorded many times. The gene calls are TRBV6-1 and TRBJ2-7; D is undetermined. Trimming cost V 6 bases and J 2 bases, with 17 bases left between them. There are 15 residues in the CDR3. Germline CDR1 is MNHNS and CDR2 is SASEGT. This chain's CDR3 is CASRLDPRLTYEQYF. The CDR3 DNA reads as TGTGCCAGCAGGTTGGACCCCAGACTCACCTACGAGCAGTACTTC.

The rearrangement uses TRBV6-1 and TRBJ2-5; 8 nucleotides agree with TRBD1. CDR1 is MNHNS and CDR2 is SASEGT in the germline V gene. The length of the CDR3 is 14 residues. J was trimmed by 3 bases and V by 6 bases; bases with no gene match: 6. CDR3 coding DNA: TGTGCCAGCAGCGTAGACAGGGGTAAAGAGACCCAGTACTTC. Translation gives CASSVDRGKETQYF.

This clonotype was counted many times. V and J are TRBV6-2 or TRBV6-3 and TRBJ2-4, with D possibly matching TRBD2 (5 bases). V lost 8 bases and J 4 bases, leaving 12 bases between the germline ends. The V gene's germline CDR1 is MNHEY and CDR2 SVGEGT. The CDR3 consists of 13 residues. The chain's CDR3 is CASRYPGKNIQYF. The CDR3, as DNA: TGTGCCAGCCGGTATCCGGGAAAAAACATTCAGTACTTC.

This clonotype was observed at least ten times. The gene calls are TRBV28 and TRBJ1-5; 8 bases are a match to TRBD1. Germline lookup yields CDR1 MDHEN and CDR2 SYDVKM. The CDR3 runs to 18 residues. The J segment lost 3 bases and the V segment lost 5 bases, leaving 15 bases of the junction unmatched. The CDR3: CASSPGPPGQVFNQPQHF. The CDR3 nucleotides read TGTGCCAGCAGTCCGGGCCCCCCGGGACAGGTCTTCAATCAGCCCCAGCATTTT. The whole variable domain, filled in from reference TRBV28 and TRBJ1-5, reads DVKVTQSSRYLVKRTGEKVFLECVQDMDHENMFWYRQDPGLGLRLIYFSYDVKMKEKGDIPEGYSVSREKKERFSLILESASTNQTSMYLCASSPGPPGQVFNQPQHFGDGTRLSIL.

The V and J genes are TRBV6-1 and TRBJ2-7; D gene uncertain. The CDR3 is 11 residues long. V lost 8 bases, J lost 2 bases, and 7 bases lay in between. Germline-derived CDR1 and CDR2 are MNHNS and SASEGT. CDR3: CASGPPYEQYF. CDR3 DNA: TGTGCCAGCGGCCCCCCCTACGAGCAGTACTTC.

This clonotype was counted many times. This sequence joins TRBV9 and TRBJ1-1; 7 nucleotides match TRBD1. CDR3 length: 14 amino acids. With 4 bases clipped from V and 4 bases from J, the junction kept 7 bases outside the gene matches. CDR1 SGDLS and CDR2 YYNGEE come from the germline V gene. CDR3 sequence (DNA): TGTGCCAGCAGCAGACAAGCAGGGGGCACTGAAGCTTTCTTT. It yields the protein CASSRQAGGTEAFF.

This clonotype was found many times. This chain links TRBV27 with TRBJ2-3; D might be TRBD1 (6 bases). Looked up from germline, CDR1 is MNHEY and CDR2 is SMNVEV (reference sequence). The CDR3 has 14 residues. V lost 9 bases, J lost 3 bases, and 16 bases lay in between. Here the CDR3 DNA reads TGTGCCAGACCGACAGGAGATACTACAGATACGCAGTATTTT. This encodes CARPTGDTTDTQYF.

This clonotype was seen at least ten times. The chain is built from TRBV20-1 and TRBJ2-7, with 7 bases fitting TRBD1. Germline V gene data show CDR1 as DFQATT and CDR2 as SNEGSKA (reference sequence). The CDR3 length is 12 residues. The CDR3 loop is CSVRGNLYEQYF. Written as DNA, the CDR3 is TGCAGCGTCAGGGGGAACCTCTACGAGCAGTACTTC.

V and J are TRBV6-2 or TRBV6-3 and TRBJ2-7, with 7 positions matching TRBD1. Losses at the gene ends were 2 bases for V and 0 bases for J; bases not matched to a gene: 10. The CDR3 spans 17 residues. Germline V gives CDR1 MNHEY, CDR2 SVGEGT. The CDR3 protein is CASSYPGKGAPSYEQYF. The CDR3 bases are TGTGCCAGCAGTTACCCCGGGAAGGGGGCACCCTCCTACGAGCAGTACTTC.

A word on this clonotype: A much larger clone differs from this one at a single base, so this may be a read error. The gene calls are TRBV5-1 and TRBJ2-2, with a possible D match to TRBD2 (5 bases). Germline V gives CDR1 SGHRS, CDR2 YFSETQ. Trimming stripped 4 bases from V and 7 bases from J, with 20 bases between. The CDR3 spans 16 residues. The CDR3, as DNA: TGCGCCAGCAGCCAGGAGGTTATGGGAAGACACGGGGAGCTGTTTTTT. It codes for CASSQEVMGRHGELFF. Looking up the rest from reference TRBV5-1 and TRBJ2-2 gives the full variable domain: KAGVTQTPRYLIKTRGQQVTLSCSPISGHRSVSWYQQTPGQGLQFLFEYFSETQRNKGNFPGRFSGRQFSNSRSEMNVSTLELGDSALYLCASSQEVMGRHGELFFGEGSRLTVL.

This clonotype has only a few counts. The chain is built from TRBV4-3 and TRBJ2-7; D is uncertain. V was clipped by 0 bases and J by 3 bases, with 6 bases between them. The germline CDR1 and CDR2 sequences are LGHNA and YSLEER. The CDR3 sequence is 13 residues long. CDR3 nucleotides: TGCGCCAGCAGCCAAGAATTGTACTACGAGCAGTACTTC. This codes for CASSQELYYEQYF.

V usage is TRBV7-9 and J usage is TRBJ2-5; no clear D gene. Per the germline V gene, CDR1 is SEHNR and CDR2 is FQNEAQ (reference sequence). This CDR3 region has 16 residues. V shed 5 bases and J shed 1 base, with 17 bases lying between them. CDR3 nucleotide sequence: TGTGCCAGCAGCCCCTATGTCTTAGCCCCCCAAGAGACCCAGTACTTC. The encoded protein is CASSPYVLAPQETQYF.